A selection of T cell receptor beta chains follows, all from one sample in a study of CD8 T cells in Susac syndrome. TCRdb re-called the immunoSEQ multiplex PCR reads through MiXCR, storing one row per CDR3 protein. The table shows approximately 200,000 distinct CDR3 sequences, with approximately 95% occurring only once. The sequencing input was CD4+ T cells from PBMCs. These receptor sequences come from a human donor with multiple sclerosis. The CDR3 runs from the conserved cysteine through the conserved F or W. A D gene is named only where the DNA matches it firmly. Clone size, where shown, is once, few, many, or a class for clones that have expanded.

TRBV6-2/TRBV6-3	TRBJ1-6	NA	NA	TGTGCCAGCAGCTACCGTGGAGCCGATAATTCACCCCTCCACTTT	CASSYRGADNSPLHF
TRBV29-1	TRBJ2-5	NA	NA	TGCAGCGTTGCTCAGATGAAAAAAGAGACCCAGTACTTC	CSVAQMKKETQYF
TRBV30	TRBJ1-5	few	NA	TGTGCCTGGAGTGTATTGTCGGACGGCAATCAGCCCCAGCATTTT	CAWSVLSDGNQPQHF
TRBV2	TRBJ2-3	NA	NA	TGTGCCAGCAGTGACGGGACTCCTAATACAGATACGCAGTATTTT	CASSDGTPNTDTQYF
TRBV20-1	TRBJ2-5	NA	TRBD2	TGCAGTGCTAGGGTTAGCGGGGGAGCCCCTGAGACCCAGTACTTC	CSARVSGGAPETQYF
TRBV14	TRBJ1-2	NA	NA	TGTGCCAGCAGCCAATGGGAGCTCTATGGCTACACCTTC	CASSQWELYGYTF
TRBV20-1	TRBJ2-4	NA	TRBD2	TGCAGTGCTAGAGATAGTAGCGGGGGGGCCGGAAACATTCAGTACTTC	CSARDSSGGAGNIQYF
TRBV24-1	TRBJ2-3	NA	TRBD2	TGTGCCACCAGTGATCCGGGGGGGCCAGGAGATACGCAGTATTTT	CATSDPGGPGDTQYF
TRBV20-1	TRBJ2-5	once	TRBD2	TGCAGTGCTAGCTCTCCGGGAGCGGGGGGGCTAAGAGAGACCCAGTACTTC	CSASSPGAGGLRETQYF
TRBV7-9	TRBJ2-3	NA	TRBD2	TGTGCCAGCAGCTTAGTAACTAGCGGAGATACGCAGTATTTT	CASSLVTSGDTQYF
TRBV20-1	TRBJ1-1	NA	NA	TGCAGTGCCGCCGGAGGGCCGAGCACTGAAGCTTTCTTT	CSAAGGPSTEAFF
TRBV9	TRBJ2-5	NA	NA	TGTGCCAGCAGCCCCCTGACCGGCTCGGAGACCCAGTACTTC	CASSPLTGSETQYF
TRBV29-1	TRBJ1-2	NA	TRBD1	TGCAGCGTTTACGTTTCGTCAGGGGGAGCTGGCTACACCTTC	CSVYVSSGGAGYTF
TRBV18	TRBJ2-2	NA	NA	TGTGCCAGCTCACCCTACGGACAGTCCGGGGAGCTGTTTTTT	CASSPYGQSGELFF
TRBV3-1	TRBJ2-1	once	NA	TGTGCCAGCAGCCAAGTCTGGGGTCCCGATGAGCAGTTCTTC	CASSQVWGPDEQFF
TRBV12-3/TRBV12-4	TRBJ2-3	once	NA	TGTGCCAGCAGTTATGGTCGTCGCACAGATACGCAGTATTTT	CASSYGRRTDTQYF
TRBV18	TRBJ2-3	NA	NA	TGTGCCAGCTCCCAGGGGAGCTCAGATACGCAGTATTTT	CASSQGSSDTQYF
TRBV11-2	TRBJ2-7	NA	TRBD2	TGTGCCAGCAGCTTTGGGCTAGCGGGGCTTTCCTACGAGCAGTACTTC	CASSFGLAGLSYEQYF
TRBV30	TRBJ2-2	NA	NA	TGTGCCTGGAGTAGGGGCCACGGGGAGCTGTTTTTT	CAWSRGHGELFF
TRBV19	TRBJ1-2	NA	NA	TGTGCCAGTAGTATCCGGGACCTCCGTACTGGCTACACCTTC	CASSIRDLRTGYTF
TRBV20-1	TRBJ1-1	once	TRBD1	TGCAGTGCTAAGGGGGCCGAAGCTTTCTTT	CSAKGAEAFF
TRBV9	TRBJ1-6	once	NA	TGTGCCAGCAGCGTAACAGGGAGCAACTCACCCCTCCACTTT	CASSVTGSNSPLHF
TRBV14	TRBJ1-1	NA	TRBD1	TGTGCCAGCAGCGCCCTGACAGGGGCGGGAAACACTGAAGCTTTCTTT	CASSALTGAGNTEAFF
TRBV12-3/TRBV12-4	TRBJ2-4	NA	TRBD2	TGTGCCAGCAGTTCAACACTAGCGGGGGGGATAAACATTCAGTACTTC	CASSSTLAGGINIQYF
TRBV7-2	TRBJ1-1	few	NA	TGTGCCAGCAGCTCGAACACTGAAGCTTTCTTT	CASSSNTEAFF
TRBV12-3/TRBV12-4	TRBJ1-2	NA	NA	TGTGCCAGCAGTTTCTTGGCCCATGGCTACACCTTC	CASSFLAHGYTF
TRBV7-7	TRBJ2-3	once	TRBD1	TGTGCTAGCAGCAACGGACAGGGGGCGCGAGATACGCAGTATTTT	CASSNGQGARDTQYF
TRBV27	TRBJ2-5	NA	NA	TGTGCCAGCAGTGGGATGGGGAGCTCTGAAGAGACCCAGTACTTC	CASSGMGSSEETQYF
TRBV3-1	TRBJ2-5	NA	NA	TGTGCCAGCAGCCATTTAGGACTACAAGAGACCCAGTACTTC	CASSHLGLQETQYF
TRBV5-1	TRBJ2-2	NA	NA	TGCGCCAGCAGCTTGCAGGTAGCGAACACCGGGGAGCTGTTTTTT	CASSLQVANTGELFF
TRBV20-1	TRBJ1-5	NA	TRBD1	TGCAGTGCTGAAACAGGGGTTATAGATCAGCCCCAGCATTTT	CSAETGVIDQPQHF
TRBV20-1	TRBJ1-1	NA	NA	TGCAGTGCTAGCCCGGGGGGAAGGATGACTGAAGCTTTCTTT	CSASPGGRMTEAFF
TRBV3-1	TRBJ2-7	NA	TRBD2	TGTGCCAGCAGCCAAGATATGGGAGCGGGGGCCTACGAGCAGTACTTC	CASSQDMGAGAYEQYF
TRBV10-3	TRBJ1-6	NA	NA	TGTGCCATCCGGGGTGCCCTCGATTCACCCCTCCACTTT	CAIRGALDSPLHF
TRBV12-5	TRBJ2-3	NA	TRBD2	TGTGCTAGTGGTTTGCCTAGCGGGACCACAGATACGCAGTATTTT	CASGLPSGTTDTQYF
TRBV20-1	TRBJ2-1	NA	NA	TGCAGTGCTAGCCATCTGTTAAGTCCCGGGGTGGATGAGCAGTTCTTC	CSASHLLSPGVDEQFF
TRBV30	TRBJ1-3	once	NA	TGTGCCTGGAGTGCCGACCCCTCTGGAAACACCATATATTTT	CAWSADPSGNTIYF
TRBV12-3/TRBV12-4	TRBJ2-5	NA	TRBD2	TGTGCCAGCAGCAAACGGACTAGCGGGGCGGAGACCCAGTACTTC	CASSKRTSGAETQYF
TRBV20-1	TRBJ2-3	NA	NA	TGCAGTGCTAGTGTCTTGGGTCGACCAGATACGCAGTATTTT	CSASVLGRPDTQYF
TRBV3-1	TRBJ1-4	NA	NA	TGTGCCAGCACCCTGCGAAGGACCACAACTAATGAAAAACTGTTTTTT	CASTLRRTTTNEKLFF